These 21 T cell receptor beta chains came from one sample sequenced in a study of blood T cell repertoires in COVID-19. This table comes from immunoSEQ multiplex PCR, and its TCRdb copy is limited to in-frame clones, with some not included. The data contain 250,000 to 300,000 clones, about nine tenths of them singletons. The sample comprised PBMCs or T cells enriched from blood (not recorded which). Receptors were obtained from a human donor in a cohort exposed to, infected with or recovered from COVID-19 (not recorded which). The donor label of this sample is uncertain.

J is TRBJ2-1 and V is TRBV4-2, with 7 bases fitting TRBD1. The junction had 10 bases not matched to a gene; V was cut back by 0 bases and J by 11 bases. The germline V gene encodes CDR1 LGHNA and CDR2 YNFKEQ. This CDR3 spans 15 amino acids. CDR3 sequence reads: CASSQESEQGRKQFF. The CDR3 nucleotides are TGTGCCAGCAGCCAAGAGTCGGAACAGGGGCGAAAGCAGTTCTTC.

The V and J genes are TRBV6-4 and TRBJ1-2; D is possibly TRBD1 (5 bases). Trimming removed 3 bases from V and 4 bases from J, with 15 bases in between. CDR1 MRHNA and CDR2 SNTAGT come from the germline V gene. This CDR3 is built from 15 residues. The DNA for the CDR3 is TGTGCCAGCAGTGAATCCCCGACAGACTCCTATGGCTACACCTTC. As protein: CASSESPTDSYGYTF.

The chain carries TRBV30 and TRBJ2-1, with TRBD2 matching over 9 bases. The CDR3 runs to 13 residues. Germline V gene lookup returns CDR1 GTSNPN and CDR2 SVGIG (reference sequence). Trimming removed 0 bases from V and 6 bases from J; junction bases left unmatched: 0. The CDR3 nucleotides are TGTGCCTGGAGTGTGACTAGCGGCAATGAGCAGTTCTTC. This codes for CAWSVTSGNEQFF.

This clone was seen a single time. The CDR3 spells CASSLVQGAPGTEAFF. DNA for the CDR3: TGCGCCAGCAGCTTGGTGCAGGGGGCGCCGGGCACTGAAGCTTTCTTT. This chain links TRBV5-1 with TRBJ1-1; 8 nucleotides line up with TRBD1. The V gene end was trimmed by 0 bases and the J gene end by 4 bases; junction bases not matched to a gene: 8. From germline, CDR1 is SGHRS and CDR2 YFSETQ. The CDR3 sequence is 16 residues long. The full variable domain, with the rest looked up from reference TRBV5-1 and TRBJ1-1, is KAGVTQTPRYLIKTRGQQVTLSCSPISGHRSVSWYQQTPGQGLQFLFEYFSETQRNKGNFPGRFSGRQFSNSRSEMNVSTLELGDSALYLCASSLVQGAPGTEAFFGQGTRLTVV.

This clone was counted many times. CDR3 DNA: TGTGCCTGGAGTGTAAACGCCTTGGACAGGAGGAATGAAAAACTGTTTTTT. It is translated as CAWSVNALDRRNEKLFF. V usage is TRBV30 and J usage is TRBJ1-4; 7 bases line up with TRBD1. CDR3 length: 17 amino acids. Germline V gene data show CDR1 as GTSNPN and CDR2 as SVGIG (reference sequence). The J segment lost 5 bases and the V segment lost 0 bases, leaving 12 bases of the junction unmatched.

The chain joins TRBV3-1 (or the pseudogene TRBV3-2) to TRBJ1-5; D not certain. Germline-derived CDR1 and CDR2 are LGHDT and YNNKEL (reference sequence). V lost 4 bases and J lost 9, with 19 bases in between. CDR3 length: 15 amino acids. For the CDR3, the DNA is TGTGCCAGCAGCCGGTTCTGGCCCTCTCGGGGGCCCCAGCATTTT. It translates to CASSRFWPSRGPQHF.

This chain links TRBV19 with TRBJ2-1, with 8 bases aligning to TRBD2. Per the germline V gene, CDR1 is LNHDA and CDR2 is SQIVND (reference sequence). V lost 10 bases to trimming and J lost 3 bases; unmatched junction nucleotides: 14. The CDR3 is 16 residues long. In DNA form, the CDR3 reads TGTGCCACTACTTCCATGGTAGCGGGGTTCTACAATGAGCAGTTCTTC. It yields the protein CATTSMVAGFYNEQFF.

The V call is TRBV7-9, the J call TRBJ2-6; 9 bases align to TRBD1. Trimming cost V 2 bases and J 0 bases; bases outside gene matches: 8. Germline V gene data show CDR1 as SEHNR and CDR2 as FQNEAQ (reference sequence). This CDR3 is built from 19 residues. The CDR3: CASSLKGQGSVSGANVLTF. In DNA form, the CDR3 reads TGTGCCAGCAGCTTAAAGGGACAGGGAAGTGTCTCTGGGGCCAACGTCCTGACTTTC.

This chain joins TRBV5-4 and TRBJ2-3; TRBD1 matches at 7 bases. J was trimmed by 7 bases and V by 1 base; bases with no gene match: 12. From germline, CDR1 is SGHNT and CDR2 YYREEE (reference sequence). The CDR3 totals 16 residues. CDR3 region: CASSLWLGGASYTQYF. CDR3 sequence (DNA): TGTGCCAGCAGCTTGTGGTTAGGGGGCGCATCTTATACGCAGTATTTT. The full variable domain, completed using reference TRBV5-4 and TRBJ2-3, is ETGVTQSPTHLIKTRGQQVTLRCSSQSGHNTVSWYQQALGQGPQFIFQYYREEENGRGNFPPRFSGLQFPNYSSELNVNALELDDSALYLCASSLWLGGASYTQYFGPGTRLTVL.

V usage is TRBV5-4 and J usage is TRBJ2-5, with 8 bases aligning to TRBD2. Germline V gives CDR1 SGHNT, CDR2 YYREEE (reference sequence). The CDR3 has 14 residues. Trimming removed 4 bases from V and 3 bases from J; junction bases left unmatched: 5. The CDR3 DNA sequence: TGTGCCAGCAGCCCCGGGGGGGGCGAAGAGACCCAGTACTTC. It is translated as CASSPGGGEETQYF.

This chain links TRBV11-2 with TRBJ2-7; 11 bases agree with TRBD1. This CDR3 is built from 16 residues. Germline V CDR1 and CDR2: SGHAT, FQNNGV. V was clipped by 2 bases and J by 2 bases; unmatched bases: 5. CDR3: CASSLLPGQGAYEQYF. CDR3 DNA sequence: TGTGCCAGCAGCTTACTACCGGGACAGGGGGCCTACGAGCAGTACTTC. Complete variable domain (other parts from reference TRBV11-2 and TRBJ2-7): EAGVAQSPRYKIIEKRQSVAFWCNPISGHATLYWYQQILGQGPKLLIQFQNNGVVDDSQLPKDRFSAERLKGVDSTLKIQPAKLEDSAVYLCASSLLPGQGAYEQYFGPGTRLTVT.

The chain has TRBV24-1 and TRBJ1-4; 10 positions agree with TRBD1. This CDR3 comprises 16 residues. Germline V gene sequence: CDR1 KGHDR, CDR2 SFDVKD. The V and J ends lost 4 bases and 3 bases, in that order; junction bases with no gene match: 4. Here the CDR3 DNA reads TGTGCCACCAGTGACCCCGGGACAGGGGCTAATGAAAAACTGTTTTTT. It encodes CATSDPGTGANEKLFF.

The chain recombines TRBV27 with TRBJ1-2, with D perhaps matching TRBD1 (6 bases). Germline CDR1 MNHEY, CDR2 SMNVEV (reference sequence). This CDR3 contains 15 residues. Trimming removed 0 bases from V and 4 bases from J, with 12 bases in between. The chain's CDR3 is CASSLSALDSYGYTF. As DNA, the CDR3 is TGTGCCAGCAGTTTATCCGCACTGGACAGCTATGGCTACACCTTC.

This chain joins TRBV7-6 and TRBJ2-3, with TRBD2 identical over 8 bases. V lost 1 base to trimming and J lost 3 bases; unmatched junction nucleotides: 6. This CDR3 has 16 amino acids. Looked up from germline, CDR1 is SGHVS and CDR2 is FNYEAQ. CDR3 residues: CASSLEVAGTTDTQYF. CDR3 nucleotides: TGTGCCAGCAGCTTAGAAGTAGCGGGGACGACAGATACGCAGTATTTT.

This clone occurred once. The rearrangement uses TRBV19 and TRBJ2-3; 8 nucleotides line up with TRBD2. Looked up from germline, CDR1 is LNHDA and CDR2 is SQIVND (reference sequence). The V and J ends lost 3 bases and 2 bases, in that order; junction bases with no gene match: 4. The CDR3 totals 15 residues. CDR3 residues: CASSIQRGYTDTQYF. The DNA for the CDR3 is TGTGCCAGTAGTATCCAGCGGGGGTACACAGATACGCAGTATTTT.

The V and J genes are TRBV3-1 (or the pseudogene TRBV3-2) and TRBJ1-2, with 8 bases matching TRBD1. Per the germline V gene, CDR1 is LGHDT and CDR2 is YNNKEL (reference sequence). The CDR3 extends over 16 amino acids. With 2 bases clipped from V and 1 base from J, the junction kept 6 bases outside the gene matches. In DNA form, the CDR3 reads TGTGCCAGCAGCCAACCTAACAGGGGGTTTAACTATGGCTACACCTTC. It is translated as CASSQPNRGFNYGYTF.

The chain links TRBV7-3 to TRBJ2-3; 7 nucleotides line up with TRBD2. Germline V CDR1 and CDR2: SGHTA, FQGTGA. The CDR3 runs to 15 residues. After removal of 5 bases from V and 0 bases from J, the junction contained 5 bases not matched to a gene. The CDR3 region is CASSPRGTSTDTQYF. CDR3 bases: TGTGCCAGCAGCCCGCGGGGGACTAGCACAGATACGCAGTATTTT.

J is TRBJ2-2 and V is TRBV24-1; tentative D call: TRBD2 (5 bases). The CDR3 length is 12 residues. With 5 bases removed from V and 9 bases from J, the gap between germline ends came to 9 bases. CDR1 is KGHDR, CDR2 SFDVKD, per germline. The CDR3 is CATSGGRRELFF. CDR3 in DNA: TGTGCCACCAGTGGAGGGCGACGGGAGCTGTTTTTT.

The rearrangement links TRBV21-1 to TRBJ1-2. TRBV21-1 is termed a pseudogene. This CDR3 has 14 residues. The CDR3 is CASSRTGRDYGYTF. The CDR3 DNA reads TGTGCCAGCAGCAGAACCGGGAGGGATTATGGCTACACCTTC.

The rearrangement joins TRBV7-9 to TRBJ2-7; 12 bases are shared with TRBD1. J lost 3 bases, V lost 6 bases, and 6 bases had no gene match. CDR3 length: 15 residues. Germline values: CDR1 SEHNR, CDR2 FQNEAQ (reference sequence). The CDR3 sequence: CASSTGTGGGYEQYF. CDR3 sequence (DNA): TGTGCCAGCAGTACGGGGACAGGGGGCGGCTACGAGCAGTACTTC.

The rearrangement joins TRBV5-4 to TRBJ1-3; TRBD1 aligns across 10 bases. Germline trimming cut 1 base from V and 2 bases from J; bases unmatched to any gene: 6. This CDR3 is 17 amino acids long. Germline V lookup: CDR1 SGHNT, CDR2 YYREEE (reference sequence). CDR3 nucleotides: TGTGCCAGCAGCTTGTTTGGACAGGGGGAGACTGGAAACACCATATATTTT. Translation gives CASSLFGQGETGNTIYF. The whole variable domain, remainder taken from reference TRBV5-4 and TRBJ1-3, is ETGVTQSPTHLIKTRGQQVTLRCSSQSGHNTVSWYQQALGQGPQFIFQYYREEENGRGNFPPRFSGLQFPNYSSELNVNALELDDSALYLCASSLFGQGETGNTIYFGEGSWLTVV.